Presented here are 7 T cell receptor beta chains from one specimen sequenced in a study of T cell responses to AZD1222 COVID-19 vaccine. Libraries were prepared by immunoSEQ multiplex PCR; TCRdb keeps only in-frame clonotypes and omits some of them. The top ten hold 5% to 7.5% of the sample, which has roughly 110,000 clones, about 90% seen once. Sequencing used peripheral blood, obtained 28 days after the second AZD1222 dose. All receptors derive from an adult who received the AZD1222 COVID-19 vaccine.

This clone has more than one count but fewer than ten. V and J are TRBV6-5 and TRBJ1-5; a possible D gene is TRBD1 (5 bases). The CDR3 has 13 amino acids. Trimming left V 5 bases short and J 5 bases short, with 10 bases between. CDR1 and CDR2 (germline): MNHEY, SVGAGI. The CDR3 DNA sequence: TGTGCCAGCAGTAAGGGACCTTATCAGCCCCAGCATTTT. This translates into CASSKGPYQPQHF.

CDR3 DNA sequence: TGTGCCAGCAGCCTCGCTGGGCAACTGCAAGGCTACACCTTC. As protein: CASSLAGQLQGYTF. The chain joins TRBV7-9 to TRBJ1-2; the D is unclear. Trimming pared 5 bases from V and 8 bases from J, leaving 18 bases between. Looked up from germline, CDR1 is SEHNR and CDR2 is FQNEAQ (reference sequence). The CDR3 spans 14 residues.

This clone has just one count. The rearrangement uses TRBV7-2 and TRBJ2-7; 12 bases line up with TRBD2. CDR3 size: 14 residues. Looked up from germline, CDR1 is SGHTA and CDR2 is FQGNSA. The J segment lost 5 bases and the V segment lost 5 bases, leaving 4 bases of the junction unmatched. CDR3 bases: TGTGCCAGCAGCGAACTAGCGGGAGGCGACGAGCAGTACTTC. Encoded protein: CASSELAGGDEQYF.

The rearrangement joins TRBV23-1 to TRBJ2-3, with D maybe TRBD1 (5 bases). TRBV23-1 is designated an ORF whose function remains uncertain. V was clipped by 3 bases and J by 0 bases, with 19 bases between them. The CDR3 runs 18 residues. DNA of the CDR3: TGCGCCAGCAGTCAGCCATTCTTGGGGCATTCTAGCACAGATACGCAGTATTTT. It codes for CASSQPFLGHSSTDTQYF.

This CDR3 reads CASSRNSGNTEAFF. DNA for the CDR3: TGTGCCAGCAGTAGGAACAGCGGTAACACTGAAGCTTTCTTT. The chain joins TRBV6-2 or TRBV6-3 to TRBJ1-1; D not certain. The CDR3 totals 14 residues. CDR1 MNHEY and CDR2 SVGEGT come from the germline V gene. V was cut by 5 bases and J by 2 bases, with 12 bases left in between.

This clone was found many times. The CDR3 region has the DNA TGTGCCAGTAGTAGACCTCAGGGGGCCGGCACAGATACGCAGTATTTT. Its protein product is CASSRPQGAGTDTQYF. The chain recombines TRBV19 with TRBJ2-3; 8 bases are shared with TRBD1. The CDR3 length is 16 residues. V lost 4 bases, J lost 1 base, and 7 bases stayed unmatched. In germline, CDR1 is LNHDA, CDR2 SQIVND (reference sequence).

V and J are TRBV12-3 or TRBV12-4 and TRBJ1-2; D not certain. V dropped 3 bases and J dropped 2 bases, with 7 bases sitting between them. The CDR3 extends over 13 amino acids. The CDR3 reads CASSFSRNYGYTF. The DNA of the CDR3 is TGTGCCAGCAGTTTTAGCAGAAACTATGGCTACACCTTC.